These 24 T cell receptor beta chains share one sample of origin, sequenced in a study of blood T cells in healthy people across ages. It was with a sample-barcoded 5' primer and a J-beta primer mix that a second PCR of roughly 6 to 11 cycles was run. TCRdb analysed the 5' RACE reads with MiXCR anew, one entry per CDR3 protein. Here the sample spans approximately 960,000 distinct CDR3 sequences, just under 30% being singletons. In addition, the sample was reused for a study of T cells of mothers and their children.

Sample: blood. The receptors were gathered from a middle-aged woman in good health.

Concerning this clonotype: This sequence may be a read error, since a much larger clone differs from it by one base. The chain couples TRBV6-6 to TRBJ2-7, with D perhaps matching TRBD1 or TRBD2 (7 bases each). CDR1 is MNHNY and CDR2 is SVGAGI in the germline V gene (reference sequence). The germline V and J ends were trimmed by 2 bases and 4 bases, with 15 bases remaining between them. The CDR3 length is 15 residues. CDR3 coding DNA: TGTGCCAGCAGTTACCCCAGGGGGGGTCGGTACGAGCAGTACTTC. This sequence encodes CASSYPRGGRYEQYF.

The genes are TRBV5-1 and TRBJ2-1, with TRBD1 identical over 8 bases. The germline CDR1 and CDR2 sequences are SGHRS and YFSETQ. The ends lost 3 bases at V and 1 base at J; junction bases unmatched: 3. The CDR3 loop spans 15 amino acids. CDR3 protein: CASSYTGGSYNEQFF. DNA of the CDR3: TGCGCCAGCAGCTACACAGGGGGGTCCTACAATGAGCAGTTCTTC.

The CDR3 protein is CASSFRGKPEAFF. The CDR3 coding sequence is TGTGCCAGCAGTTTCCGGGGGAAGCCTGAAGCTTTCTTT. V is TRBV28 and J is TRBJ1-1; maybe TRBD1 (5 bases). The CDR3 length is 13 residues. The germline V gene encodes CDR1 MDHEN and CDR2 SYDVKM. With 3 bases removed from V and 6 bases from J, the gap between germline ends came to 11 bases.

The chain employs TRBV20-1 and TRBJ2-3, with TRBD2 matching 7 bases. Trimming took 3 bases from V and 3 from J; bases not matched to a gene: 6. Germline CDR1 DFQATT, CDR2 SNEGSKA (reference sequence). The CDR3 is made up of 14 amino acids. CDR3 DNA sequence: TGCAGTGCTAGGTTAAGCGGGGAAACAGATACGCAGTATTTT. This codes for CSARLSGETDTQYF.

This clonotype appeared a few times. The chain couples TRBV7-2 to TRBJ2-5, with 9 bases fitting TRBD2. The J segment lost 4 bases and the V segment lost 5 bases, leaving 11 bases of the junction unmatched. CDR1 SGHTA and CDR2 FQGNSA come from the germline V gene. This CDR3 is built from 16 residues. CDR3 nucleotides: TGTGCCAGCAGCCATGGAATGGTGCGGGGGGGAGAGACCCAGTACTTC. Amino acids: CASSHGMVRGGETQYF.

Comments on this clonotype: This may arise from a read error, as a much more abundant clone is one base away. The J gene is TRBJ2-7, the V gene TRBV7-3; 10 bases agree with TRBD2. This CDR3 has 15 amino acids. CDR1 is SGHTA, CDR2 FQGTGA, per germline. V shed 2 bases and J 5 bases; nucleotides not matched to a gene: 6. CDR3 nucleotides: TGTGCCAGCAGCTTAGGGGGACTAGCGACGGACGAGCAGTACTTC. Residues: CASSLGGLATDEQYF.

This chain joins TRBV7-2 and TRBJ2-5, with D maybe TRBD1 (6 bases). V was pared by 4 bases and J by 5 bases, with 14 bases between. Germline CDR1 and CDR2: SGHTA and FQGNSA. The CDR3 is made up of 14 amino acids. CDR3 sequence (DNA): TGTGCCAGCAGCTGGGGCACAGGGTATGAGACCCAGTACTTC. Residues: CASSWGTGYETQYF.

In this sample, this clonotype turned up a few times. J is TRBJ2-7 and V is TRBV5-1; D is unresolved. V was clipped by 0 bases and J by 3 bases, with 10 bases between them. The CDR3 covers 14 residues. Germline V CDR1 and CDR2: SGHRS, YFSETQ. The CDR3 sequence is CASSLVGFNYEQYF. The CDR3, as DNA: TGCGCCAGCAGCTTGGTCGGATTTAACTACGAGCAGTACTTC.

In its sample, this clonotype was seen many times. The J gene is TRBJ2-4, the V gene TRBV10-3; 9 bases align to TRBD1. The CDR3 spans 17 residues. Germline CDR1 and CDR2: ENHRY and SYGVKD. With V trimmed by 2 bases and J by 2 bases, 7 bases remained unmatched. CDR3 protein: CAISEPTGGITKNIQYF. The CDR3 DNA reads as TGTGCCATCAGTGAGCCGACAGGGGGGATAACCAAAAACATTCAGTACTTC.

This clonotype was picked up a small number of times. A read error may be the cause here, since a much bigger clone is one base away. The chain combines TRBV5-1 with TRBJ2-5, with D perhaps TRBD1 (6 bases). The V and J ends lost 3 bases and 2 bases respectively, with 11 bases between them. There are 14 residues in the CDR3. Germline V gene sequence: CDR1 SGHRS, CDR2 YFSETQ. In DNA form, the CDR3 reads TGCGCCAGCAGCTCAATGGACAGTCAAGAGACCCAGTACTTC. Protein: CASSSMDSQETQYF.

This clonotype was recorded a few times. This sequence joins TRBV12-3 or TRBV12-4 and TRBJ2-3; either TRBD1 or TRBD2 may supply D (5 bases each). The CDR3 extends over 16 amino acids. Trimming took 1 base from V and 0 from J, leaving 11 bases between them. The CDR3 coding sequence is TGTGCCAGCAGTTTAGGTACGGGGCCTAGCACAGATACGCAGTATTTT. Translating gives CASSLGTGPSTDTQYF.

This clonotype came up many times. CDR3 residues: CASSQEGPNEKLFF. The CDR3 region has the DNA TGTGCCAGCAGCCAAGAGGGGCCTAATGAAAAACTGTTTTTT. The chain combines TRBV4-2 with TRBJ1-4, with D perhaps TRBD1 (5 bases). Per the germline V gene, CDR1 is LGHNA and CDR2 is YNFKEQ. Trimming shortened V by 0 bases and J by 3 bases, and 5 bases separated the two germline ends. The CDR3 is 14 residues long.

This clonotype has at least ten counts. V is TRBV3-1 and J is TRBJ2-7; D is possibly TRBD2 (5 bases). Germline assignment: CDR1 LGHDT and CDR2 YNNKEL (reference sequence). V was shortened by 4 bases and J by 3 bases, with 10 bases between the two germline ends. The CDR3 runs 13 residues. The CDR3 loop reads CASSPGEYYEQYF. CDR3 DNA: TGTGCCAGCAGCCCCGGGGAATACTACGAGCAGTACTTC.

This sequence joins TRBV12-3 or TRBV12-4 and TRBJ2-3; 10 nucleotides line up with TRBD2. The CDR3 spans 19 residues. The ends lost 5 bases at V and 1 base at J; junction bases unmatched: 15. CDR3 nucleotide sequence: TGTGCCAGCAGTCCGGGACTAGCGATTAGTCGTGTGGGCACAGATACGCAGTATTTT. Translating it yields CASSPGLAISRVGTDTQYF.

The V call is TRBV10-3, the J call TRBJ2-5, with D possibly being TRBD2 (6 bases). The CDR3 loop spans 13 amino acids. Germline lookup yields CDR1 ENHRY and CDR2 SYGVKD. V gave up 5 bases and J gave up 2 bases, with 9 bases separating them. DNA of the CDR3: TGTGCCATCAGTACGACTAGACAAGAGACCCAGTACTTC. It translates to CAISTTRQETQYF.

This clonotype has a count of ten or more. The chain uses TRBV20-1 and TRBJ1-4; D is uncertain. In germline, CDR1 is DFQATT, CDR2 SNEGSKA (reference sequence). V was trimmed by 5 bases and J by 4 bases, leaving 17 bases between them. CDR3 length: 15 amino acids. The CDR3, as DNA: TGCAGTGCTGGAATTAAGACGGGAAGTAATGAAAAACTGTTTTTT. Its protein is CSAGIKTGSNEKLFF.

This clonotype was found once. V is TRBV15 and J is TRBJ2-1, with TRBD2 identical over 7 bases. This CDR3 contains 15 residues. V lost 7 bases to trimming and J lost 12 bases; unmatched junction nucleotides: 18. Per germline, CDR1 LNHNV and CDR2 YYDKDF (reference sequence). The CDR3 is CATTPRGGGCGMQFF. The DNA of the CDR3 is TGTGCCACCACCCCCCGAGGCGGGGGTTGTGGGATGCAGTTCTTC.

This clonotype was counted at least ten times. V is TRBV4-1 and J is TRBJ2-3, with TRBD2 matching 15 bases. The CDR3 runs 18 residues. The germline V gene encodes CDR1 MGHRA and CDR2 YSYEKL. V lost 2 bases, J lost 5 bases, and 8 bases stayed unmatched. The DNA of the CDR3 is TGCGCCAGCAGCCAACAGGGACTAGCGGGGGGAATTAAAGATACGCAGTATTTT. This codes for CASSQQGLAGGIKDTQYF.

In this sample, this clonotype turned up many times. A junction end diverges from the germline sequence, so it may reflect a read error. The chain combines TRBV20-1 with TRBJ2-5; 7 bases align to TRBD1. Germline values: CDR1 DFQATT, CDR2 SNEGSKA (reference sequence). The CDR3 covers 18 residues. The chain's CDR3 is CNASPASDRSRTKKTQYF. The CDR3, as DNA: TGCAATGCTTCTCCCGCGTCGGACAGGTCGAGAACTAAGAAGACCCAGTACTTC.

The rearrangement uses TRBV18 and TRBJ2-1; 11 bases are shared with TRBD2. V gave up 6 bases and J gave up 6 bases; unmatched junction bases: 7. Germline CDR1 reads KGHSH; CDR2 reads LQKENI. This CDR3 contains 15 residues. The CDR3 loop is CASSRNSGGANEQFF. The CDR3, as DNA: TGTGCCAGCTCCCGGAATAGCGGGGGGGCCAATGAGCAGTTCTTC.

The chain joins TRBV7-2 to TRBJ2-1; 8 bases are a match to TRBD2. This CDR3 contains 16 residues. CDR1 SGHTA and CDR2 FQGNSA come from the germline V gene. The ends lost 5 bases at V and 0 bases at J; junction bases unmatched: 6. CDR3 residues: CASSTSGPSSYNEQFF. CDR3 DNA: TGTGCCAGCAGCACTAGCGGTCCTAGCTCCTACAATGAGCAGTTCTTC.

In its sample, this clonotype was seen once. The junction shows a germline mismatch at one end, possibly a read error. The chain links TRBV5-1 to TRBJ2-1, with D tentatively TRBD1 (6 bases). Germline CDR1 reads SGHRS; CDR2 reads YFSETQ. The CDR3 sequence is 16 residues long. Here the CDR3 DNA reads TGCGCCGGCAGCTTGCCTCAGGGGAGTGGGCACAATGAGCAGTTCTTC. This translates into CAGSLPQGSGHNEQFF.

The rearrangement links TRBV29-1 to TRBJ2-1, with 9 bases matching TRBD1. The end of the DNA aligns better with TRBJ2-7, so the J call may be wrong. This CDR3 spans 14 amino acids. Germline assignment: CDR1 SQVTM and CDR2 ANQGSEA. DNA for the CDR3: TGCAGCGTGACCGGGACAGGGCTCTACAATGAGCAGTACTTC. It yields the protein CSVTGTGLYNEQYF.

This clonotype was seen many times. The genes are TRBV4-3 and TRBJ2-7; TRBD1 agrees at 9 bases. Germline CDR1 reads LGHNA; CDR2 reads YSLEER. The CDR3 covers 15 residues. The V gene end was trimmed by 0 bases and the J gene end by 2 bases; junction bases not matched to a gene: 2. CDR3 nucleotides: TGCGCCAGCAGCCAAGACCGGGACAGGGCCTACGAGCAGTACTTC. This sequence encodes CASSQDRDRAYEQYF.